This T cell receptor beta chain was sequenced during a study of healthy donors' naive CD4 and CD8 T cells. This CDR3 is 15 amino acids long. Trimming cost V 0 bases and J 9 bases, with 14 bases left between them. Germline V gene sequence: CDR1 MNHEY, CDR2 SVGEGT. TCR libraries were built from about 520 ng of total RNA by linear amplification. TCRdb processed the reads anew with MiXCR; each CDR3 protein has one entry. The table lists some 190,000 distinct CDR3 sequences, over 60% of them singletons. The chain combines TRBV6-2 or TRBV6-3 with TRBJ2-2; D ambiguous. The sequencing input was naive CD4+ and CD8+ T cells sorted from blood, pooled from several donors. The source of this sequence is a pool of human donors in good health; the sample pools cells from several healthy donors. The CDR3, as DNA: TGTGCCAGCAGTTACTCAGGTCATCCAACCAGGGAGCTGTTTTTT. This sequence encodes CASSYSGHPTRELFF.